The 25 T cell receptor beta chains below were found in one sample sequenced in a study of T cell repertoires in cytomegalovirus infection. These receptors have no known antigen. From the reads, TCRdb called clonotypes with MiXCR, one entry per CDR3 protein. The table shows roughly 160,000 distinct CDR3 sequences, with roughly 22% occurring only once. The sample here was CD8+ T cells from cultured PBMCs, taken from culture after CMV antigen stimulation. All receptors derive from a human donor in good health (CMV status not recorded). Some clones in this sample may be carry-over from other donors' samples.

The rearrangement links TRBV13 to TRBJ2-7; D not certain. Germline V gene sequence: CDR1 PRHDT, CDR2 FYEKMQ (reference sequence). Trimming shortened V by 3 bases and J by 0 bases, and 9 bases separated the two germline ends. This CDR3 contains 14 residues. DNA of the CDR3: TGTGCCAGCAGCTTGTCGGAGAGCTCCTACGAGCAGTACTTC. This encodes CASSLSESSYEQYF. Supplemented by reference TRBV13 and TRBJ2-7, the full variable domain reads AAGVIQSPRHLIKEKRETATLKCYPIPRHDTVYWYQQGPGQDPQFLISFYEKMQSDKGSIPDRFSAQQFSDYHSELNMSSLELGDSALYFCASSLSESSYEQYFGPGTRLTVT.

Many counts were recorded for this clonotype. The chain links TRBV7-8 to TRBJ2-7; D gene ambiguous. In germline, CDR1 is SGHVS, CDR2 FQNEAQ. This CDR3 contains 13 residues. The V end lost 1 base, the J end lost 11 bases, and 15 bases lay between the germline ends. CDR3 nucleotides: TGTGCCAGCAGCTTAGACGAGACGGCTTTGGAGTACTTC. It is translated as CASSLDETALEYF. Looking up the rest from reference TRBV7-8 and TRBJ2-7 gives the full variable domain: GAGVSQSPRYKVAKRGQDVALRCDPISGHVSLFWYQQALGQGPEFLTYFQNEAQLDKSGLPSDRFFAERPEGSVSTLKIQRTQQEDSAVYLCASSLDETALEYFGPGTRLTVT.

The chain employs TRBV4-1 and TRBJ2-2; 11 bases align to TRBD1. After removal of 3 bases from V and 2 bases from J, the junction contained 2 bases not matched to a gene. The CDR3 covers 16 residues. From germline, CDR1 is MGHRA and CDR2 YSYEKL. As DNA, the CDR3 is TGCGCCAGCAGCCACGGACAGGGGGCCAACACCGGGGAGCTGTTTTTT. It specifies CASSHGQGANTGELFF.

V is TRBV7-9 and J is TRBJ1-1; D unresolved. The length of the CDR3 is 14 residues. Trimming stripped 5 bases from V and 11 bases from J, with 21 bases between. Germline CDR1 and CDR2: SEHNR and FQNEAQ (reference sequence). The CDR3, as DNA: TGTGCCAGCAGCCCGAACCTGGACCCCGGGTGGGCTTTCTTT. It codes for CASSPNLDPGWAFF.

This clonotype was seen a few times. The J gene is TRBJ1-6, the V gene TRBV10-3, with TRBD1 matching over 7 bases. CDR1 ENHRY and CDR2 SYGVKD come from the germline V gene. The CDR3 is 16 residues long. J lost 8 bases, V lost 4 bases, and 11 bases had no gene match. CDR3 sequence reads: CAISGNPDREDSPLHF. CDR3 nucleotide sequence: TGTGCCATCAGTGGTAATCCAGACAGGGAAGATTCACCCCTCCACTTT.

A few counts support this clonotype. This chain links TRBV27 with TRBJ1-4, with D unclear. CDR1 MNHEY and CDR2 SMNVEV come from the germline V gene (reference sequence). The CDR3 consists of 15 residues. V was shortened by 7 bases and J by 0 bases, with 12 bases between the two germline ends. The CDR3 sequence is CASTPAYSTNEKLFF. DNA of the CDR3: TGTGCCAGCACCCCGGCCTACTCAACTAATGAAAAACTGTTTTTT. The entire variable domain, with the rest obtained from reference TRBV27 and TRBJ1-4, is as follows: EAQVTQNPRYLITVTGKKLTVTCSQNMNHEYMSWYRQDPGLGLRQIYYSMNVEVTDKGDVPEGYKVSRKEKRNFPLILESPSPNQTSLYFCASTPAYSTNEKLFFGSGTQLSVL.

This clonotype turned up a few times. DNA of the CDR3: TGTGCCAGCAGTGAAGCGAGCACGGGACTAGCCTACGAGCAGTACTTC. This sequence encodes CASSEASTGLAYEQYF. The chain employs TRBV6-1 and TRBJ2-7; 8 bases are shared with TRBD2. Germline CDR1 MNHNS, CDR2 SASEGT. The CDR3 is 16 amino acids. The J segment lost 2 bases and the V segment lost 0 bases, leaving 6 bases of the junction unmatched.

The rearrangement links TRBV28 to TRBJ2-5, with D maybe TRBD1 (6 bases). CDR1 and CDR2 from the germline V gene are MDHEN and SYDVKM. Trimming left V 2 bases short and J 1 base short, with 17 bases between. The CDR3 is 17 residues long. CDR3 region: CASSLVPTGRGQETQYF. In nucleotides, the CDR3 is TGTGCCAGCAGTTTAGTTCCTACAGGGCGAGGCCAAGAGACCCAGTACTTC.

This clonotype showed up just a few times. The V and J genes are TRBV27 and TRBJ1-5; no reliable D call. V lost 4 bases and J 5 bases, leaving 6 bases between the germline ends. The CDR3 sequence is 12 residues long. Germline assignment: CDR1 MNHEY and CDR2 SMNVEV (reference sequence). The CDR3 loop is CASSSGYQPQHF. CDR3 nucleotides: TGTGCCAGCAGTTCCGGTTATCAGCCCCAGCATTTT.

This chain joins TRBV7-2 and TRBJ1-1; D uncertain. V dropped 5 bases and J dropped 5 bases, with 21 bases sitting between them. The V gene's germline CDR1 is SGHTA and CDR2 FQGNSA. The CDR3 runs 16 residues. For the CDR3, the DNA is TGTGCCAGCAGCCCCGGTGTCCGCCTTGACGATACTGAAGCTTTCTTT. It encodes CASSPGVRLDDTEAFF.

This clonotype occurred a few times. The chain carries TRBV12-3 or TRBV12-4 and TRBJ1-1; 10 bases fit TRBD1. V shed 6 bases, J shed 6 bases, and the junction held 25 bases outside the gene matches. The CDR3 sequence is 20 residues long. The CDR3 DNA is TGTGCCAGCAGGCGCAGCCCGGGACAGGGGACCGGCAGGGCTCCGGCTGAAGCTTTCTTT. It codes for CASRRSPGQGTGRAPAEAFF.

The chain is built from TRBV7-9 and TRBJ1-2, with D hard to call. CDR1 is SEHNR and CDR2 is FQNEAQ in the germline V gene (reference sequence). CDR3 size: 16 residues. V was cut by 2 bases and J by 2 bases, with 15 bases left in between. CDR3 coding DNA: TGTGCCAGCAGCTTAACTCTAGGCAGTACGAACTATGGCTACACCTTC. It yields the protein CASSLTLGSTNYGYTF.

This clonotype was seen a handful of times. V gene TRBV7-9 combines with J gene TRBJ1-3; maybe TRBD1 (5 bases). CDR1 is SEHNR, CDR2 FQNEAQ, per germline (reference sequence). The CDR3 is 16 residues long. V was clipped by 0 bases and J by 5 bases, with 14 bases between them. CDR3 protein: CASSLAGTKTRNTIYF. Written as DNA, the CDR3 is TGTGCCAGCAGCTTAGCCGGGACCAAGACGAGAAACACCATATATTTT.

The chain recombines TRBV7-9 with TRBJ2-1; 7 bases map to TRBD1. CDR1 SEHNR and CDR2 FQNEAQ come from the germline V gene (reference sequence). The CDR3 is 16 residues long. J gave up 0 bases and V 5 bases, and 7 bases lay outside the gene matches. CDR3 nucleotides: TGTGCCAGCAGCCCTCTGACAGGGAGCTCCTACAATGAGCAGTTCTTC. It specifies CASSPLTGSSYNEQFF.

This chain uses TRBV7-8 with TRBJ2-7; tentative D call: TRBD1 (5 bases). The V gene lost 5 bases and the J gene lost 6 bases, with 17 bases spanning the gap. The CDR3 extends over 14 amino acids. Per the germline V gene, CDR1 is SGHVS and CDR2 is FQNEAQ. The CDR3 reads CASSPWGRPGEQYF. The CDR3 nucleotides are TGTGCCAGCAGCCCCTGGGGCAGACCAGGCGAGCAGTACTTC.

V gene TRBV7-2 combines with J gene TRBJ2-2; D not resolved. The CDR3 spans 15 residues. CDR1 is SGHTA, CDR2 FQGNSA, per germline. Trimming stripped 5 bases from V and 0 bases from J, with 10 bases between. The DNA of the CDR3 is TGTGCCAGCAGCCGGGTCGGCGCGAACACCGGGGAGCTGTTTTTT. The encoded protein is CASSRVGANTGELFF. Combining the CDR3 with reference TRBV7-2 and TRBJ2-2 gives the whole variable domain GAGVSQSPSNKVTEKGKDVELRCDPISGHTALYWYRQSLGQGLEFLIYFQGNSAPDKSGLPSDRFSAERTGGSVSTLTIQRTQQEDSAVYLCASSRVGANTGELFFGEGSRLTVL.

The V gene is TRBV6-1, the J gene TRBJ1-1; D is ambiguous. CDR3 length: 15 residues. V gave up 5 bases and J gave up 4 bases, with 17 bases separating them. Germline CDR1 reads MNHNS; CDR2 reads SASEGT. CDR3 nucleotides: TGTGCCAGCAGTCGAGAGCAGGAATTCGTCACTGAAGCTTTCTTT. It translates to CASSREQEFVTEAFF.

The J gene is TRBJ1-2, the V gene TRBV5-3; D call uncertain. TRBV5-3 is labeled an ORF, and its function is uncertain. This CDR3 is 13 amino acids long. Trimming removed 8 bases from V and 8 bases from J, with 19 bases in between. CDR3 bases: TGTGCCAGCAGATTAGACACCGCCGGAGGCTACACCTTC. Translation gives CASRLDTAGGYTF.

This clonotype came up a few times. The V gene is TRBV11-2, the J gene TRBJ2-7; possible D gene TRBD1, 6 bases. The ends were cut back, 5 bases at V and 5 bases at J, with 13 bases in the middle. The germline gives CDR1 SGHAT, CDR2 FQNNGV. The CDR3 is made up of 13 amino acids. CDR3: CASSPDNRDEQYF. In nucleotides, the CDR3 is TGTGCCAGCAGCCCCGACAACAGGGACGAGCAGTACTTC.

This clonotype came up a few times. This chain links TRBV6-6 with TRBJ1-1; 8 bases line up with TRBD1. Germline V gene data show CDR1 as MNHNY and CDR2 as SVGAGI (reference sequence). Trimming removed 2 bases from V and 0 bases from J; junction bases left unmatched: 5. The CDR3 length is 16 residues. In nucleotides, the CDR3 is TGTGCCAGCAGTTACGGGGACAGGCGCTTGAACACTGAAGCTTTCTTT. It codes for CASSYGDRRLNTEAFF.

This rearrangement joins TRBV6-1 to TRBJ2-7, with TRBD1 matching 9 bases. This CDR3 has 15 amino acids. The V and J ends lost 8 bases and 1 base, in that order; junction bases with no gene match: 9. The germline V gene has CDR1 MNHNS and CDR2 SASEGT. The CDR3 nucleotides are TGTGCCAGCCTGGGACCGGGACAGGGATCCTACGAGCAGTACTTC. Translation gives CASLGPGQGSYEQYF.

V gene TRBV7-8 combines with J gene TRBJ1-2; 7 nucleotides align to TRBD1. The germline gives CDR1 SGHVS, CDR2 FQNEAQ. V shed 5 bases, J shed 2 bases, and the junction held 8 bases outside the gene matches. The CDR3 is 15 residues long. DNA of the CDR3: TGTGCCAGCAGCCCCACAGGGGCAGAGAACTATGGCTACACCTTC. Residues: CASSPTGAENYGYTF.

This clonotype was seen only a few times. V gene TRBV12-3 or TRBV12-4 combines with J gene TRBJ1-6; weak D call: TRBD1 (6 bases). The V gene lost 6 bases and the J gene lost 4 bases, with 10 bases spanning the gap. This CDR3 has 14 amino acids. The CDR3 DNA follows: TGTGCCAGCAGCCTTACAGGGTATAATTCACCCCTCCACTTT. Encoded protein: CASSLTGYNSPLHF.

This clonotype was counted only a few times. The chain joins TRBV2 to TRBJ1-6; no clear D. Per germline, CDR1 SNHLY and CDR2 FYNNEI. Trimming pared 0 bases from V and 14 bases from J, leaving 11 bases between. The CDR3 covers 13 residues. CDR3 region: CASSEAAPGTLHF. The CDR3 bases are TGTGCCAGCAGTGAAGCGGCCCCGGGGACCCTCCACTTT.

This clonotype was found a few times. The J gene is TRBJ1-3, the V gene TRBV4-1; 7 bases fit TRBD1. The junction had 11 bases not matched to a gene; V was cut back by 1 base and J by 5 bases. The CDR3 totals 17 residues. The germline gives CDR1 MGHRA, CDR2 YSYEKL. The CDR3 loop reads CASSQGPLQGKRNTIYF. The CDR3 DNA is TGCGCCAGCAGCCAAGGGCCGCTACAGGGGAAGAGAAACACCATATATTTT.